This T cell receptor beta chain was captured in a study of OX40 agonist ivuxolimab in advanced cancers. The method was immunoSEQ multiplex PCR; TCRdb's version includes in-frame clones alone and lacks a portion of them. This table holds approximately 89,000 clones, roughly 87% found once. Study-level points and caveats: At 0.1 to 3.0 mg/kg, CD4+ and CD8+ blood T cells expanded clonally by week 6.

In regard to this clone: Its antigen remains unknown.

Between the trimmed V and J ends, which lost 1 base and 0 bases, there was a span of 17 bases. The CDR3 extends over 18 amino acids. Germline CDR1 is MGHRA and CDR2 is YSYEKL. The sample in question was CD4+ or CD8+ T cells sorted from blood, obtained in a trial of the OX40 agonist ivuxolimab. The clonotype comes from an adult with an advanced solid tumor such as melanoma, head and neck, liver or kidney cancer. This chain uses TRBV4-1 with TRBJ2-3; D is uncertain. The CDR3 loop reads CASSQGGWAAASTDTQYF. CDR3 nucleotides: TGCGCCAGCAGCCAAGGTGGTTGGGCAGCAGCTAGCACAGATACGCAGTATTTT.